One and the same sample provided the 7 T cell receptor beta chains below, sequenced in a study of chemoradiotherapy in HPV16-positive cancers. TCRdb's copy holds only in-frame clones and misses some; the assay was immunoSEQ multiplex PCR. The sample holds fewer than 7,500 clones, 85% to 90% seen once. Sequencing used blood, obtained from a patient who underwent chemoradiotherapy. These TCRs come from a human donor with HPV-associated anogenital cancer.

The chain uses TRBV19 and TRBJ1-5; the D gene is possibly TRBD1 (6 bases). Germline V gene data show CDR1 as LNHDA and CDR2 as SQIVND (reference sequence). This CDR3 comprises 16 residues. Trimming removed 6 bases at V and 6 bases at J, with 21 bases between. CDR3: CASRHPIGGDGQPQHF. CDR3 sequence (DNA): TGTGCCAGTAGACATCCAATAGGGGGGGACGGTCAGCCCCAGCATTTT.

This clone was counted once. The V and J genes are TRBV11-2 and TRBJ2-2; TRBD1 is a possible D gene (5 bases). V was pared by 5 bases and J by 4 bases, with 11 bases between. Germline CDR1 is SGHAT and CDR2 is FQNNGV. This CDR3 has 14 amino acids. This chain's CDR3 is CASSQTETTGELFF. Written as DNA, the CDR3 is TGTGCCAGCAGCCAGACAGAAACCACCGGGGAGCTGTTTTTT.

CDR3 sequence (DNA): TGTGCCAGCAGCGTCCCGGGACTAGCGGGGTACGAGCAGTACTTC. It translates to CASSVPGLAGYEQYF. This chain links TRBV7-9 with TRBJ2-7; 13 nucleotides align to TRBD2. This CDR3 has 15 residues. V was clipped by 5 bases and J by 4 bases; unmatched bases: 5. Germline V gene data show CDR1 as SEHNR and CDR2 as FQNEAQ (reference sequence).

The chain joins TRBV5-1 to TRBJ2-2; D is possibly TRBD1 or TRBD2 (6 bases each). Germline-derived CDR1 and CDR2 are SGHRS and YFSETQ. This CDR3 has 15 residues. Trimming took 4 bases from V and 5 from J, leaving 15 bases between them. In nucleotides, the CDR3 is TGCGCCAGCAGCAAACAGGGAGGTGGGACCGGGGAGCTGTTTTTT. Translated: CASSKQGGGTGELFF.

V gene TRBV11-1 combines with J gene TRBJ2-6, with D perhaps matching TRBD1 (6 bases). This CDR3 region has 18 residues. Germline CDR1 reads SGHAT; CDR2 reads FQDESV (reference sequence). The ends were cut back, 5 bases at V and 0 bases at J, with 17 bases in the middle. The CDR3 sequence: CASSRGGQLGSGANVLTF. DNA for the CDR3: TGTGCCAGCAGCCGCGGCGGACAGTTAGGCTCTGGGGCCAACGTCCTGACTTTC.

CDR3 sequence reads: CASSQEPAGADTQYF. The CDR3, as DNA: TGCGCCAGCAGCCAAGAGCCAGCGGGAGCAGATACGCAGTATTTT. The V and J genes are TRBV4-1 and TRBJ2-3; 8 nucleotides agree with TRBD2. The CDR3 is 15 residues long. Trimming at V came to 0 bases and at J to 4 bases, leaving 3 bases not matched to a gene. Per the germline V gene, CDR1 is MGHRA and CDR2 is YSYEKL.

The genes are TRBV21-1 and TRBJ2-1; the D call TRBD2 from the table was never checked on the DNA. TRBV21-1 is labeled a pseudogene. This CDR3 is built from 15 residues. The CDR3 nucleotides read TGTGCCAGCAGCTTAACTAGCGGGGTTTACAATGAGCAGTTCTTC. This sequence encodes CASSLTSGVYNEQFF.